This T cell receptor (beta chain) was obtained from a study of blood T cell repertoires in COVID-19. Clones were read by immunoSEQ multiplex PCR, and TCRdb kept only the in-frame ones, dropping some. The sample contains approximately 210,000 clones, 75% to 90% of which appear only once. The germline V gene has CDR1 SQVTM and CDR2 ANQGSEA. This CDR3 spans 13 amino acids. The junction had 6 bases not matched to a gene; V was cut back by 7 bases and J by 2 bases. The TCR sequence derives from a human donor in a cohort sampled during active COVID-19. The sequenced sample consisted of peripheral blood. The V call is TRBV29-1, the J call TRBJ2-3; the match to TRBD2 covers 7 bases. The CDR3 protein is CSALGTTTDTQYF. The CDR3 coding sequence is TGCAGCGCCTTGGGGACTACCACAGATACGCAGTATTTT.